This TCR beta chain was documented in a study of T-cell memory formation after mild COVID-19. This clonotype was counted only a few times. Germline CDR1 MNHEY, CDR2 SVGEGT. The trim removed 7 bases at V and 8 bases at J, leaving 7 bases unmatched. The CDR3 length is 13 residues. TCRdb passed the 5' RACE reads through MiXCR, listing each CDR3 protein once. Here the sample spans fewer than 350,000 distinct CDR3 sequences, roughly an eighth being singletons. This TCR derives from a man between 18 and 35 years old who had mild COVID-19 (a few samples of this study predate the infection). Cell type and time point are not known. The V call is TRBV6-2 or TRBV6-3, the J call TRBJ2-1, with 8 bases aligning to TRBD1. Input material: PBMCs or a T cell subset sorted from them (not recorded which). This CDR3 reads CASKPGGSDEQFF. In nucleotides, the CDR3 is TGTGCCAGCAAACCAGGGGGCAGCGATGAGCAGTTCTTC.